This paragraph reports one T cell receptor beta chain. Its specificity is not known. Use of 60 Vbeta and 13 Jbeta primers characterized the PCR. Data came from immunoSEQ multiplex PCR; TCRdb stores just in-frame clones and leaves some out. The sample lists roughly 150,000 clones, 55% to 70% occurring once. This sample was taken from a study of cytomegalovirus exposure and HLA in healthy donors. Study results and caveats: Serostatus for CMV was the only available immune exposure information. Sequencing depth across donors, presence/absence analyses assumed, was roughly uniform. Associated with cytomegalovirus, according to the listing, were 164 TCR beta chains.

Everyone who donated was a healthy bone marrow donor. With 5 bases removed from V and 4 bases from J, the gap between germline ends came to 15 bases. Germline V lookup: CDR1 PRHDT, CDR2 FYEKMQ (reference sequence). This CDR3 region has 14 residues. The sequenced sample consisted of PBMCs. The TCR originated in a woman in her thirties in good health and CMV-seropositive. The chain combines TRBV13 with TRBJ2-7, with D hard to call. CDR3 sequence (DNA): TGTGCCAGCAGCCAGTGGGCTAAACAATACGAGCAGTACTTC. Protein sequence: CASSQWAKQYEQYF.